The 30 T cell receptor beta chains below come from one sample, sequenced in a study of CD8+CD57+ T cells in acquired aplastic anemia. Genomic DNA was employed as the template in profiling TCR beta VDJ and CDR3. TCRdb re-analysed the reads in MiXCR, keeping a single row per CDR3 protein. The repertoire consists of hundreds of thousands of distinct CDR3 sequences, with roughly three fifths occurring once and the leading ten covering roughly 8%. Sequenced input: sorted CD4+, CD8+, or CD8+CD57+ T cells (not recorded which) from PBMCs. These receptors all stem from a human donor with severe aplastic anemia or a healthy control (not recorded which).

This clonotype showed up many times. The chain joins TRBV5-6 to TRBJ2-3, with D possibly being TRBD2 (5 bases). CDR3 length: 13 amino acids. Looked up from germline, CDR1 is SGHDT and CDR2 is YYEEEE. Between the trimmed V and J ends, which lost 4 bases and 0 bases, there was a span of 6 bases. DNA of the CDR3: TGTGCCAGCAGCCAGCGGAGCACAGATACGCAGTATTTT. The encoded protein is CASSQRSTDTQYF. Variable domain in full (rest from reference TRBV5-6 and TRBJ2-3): DAGVTQSPTHLIKTRGQQVTLRCSPKSGHDTVSWYQQALGQGPQFIFQYYEEEERQRGNFPDRFSGHQFPNYSSELNVNALLLGDSALYLCASSQRSTDTQYFGPGTRLTVL.

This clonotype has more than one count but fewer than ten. CDR3 region: CASSLRPSPLHF. The CDR3 nucleotides read TGTGCCAGCAGCTTGCGTCCCTCACCCCTCCACTTT. The chain uses TRBV5-8 and TRBJ1-6; unclear D gene. V lost 1 base, J lost 10 bases, and 6 bases lay in between. Germline assignment: CDR1 SGHTS and CDR2 YDEGEE. This CDR3 has 12 residues.

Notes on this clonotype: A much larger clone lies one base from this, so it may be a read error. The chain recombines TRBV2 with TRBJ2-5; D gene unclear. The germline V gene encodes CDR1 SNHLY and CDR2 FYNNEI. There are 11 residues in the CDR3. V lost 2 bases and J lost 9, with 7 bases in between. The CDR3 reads CASSEFEAQYF. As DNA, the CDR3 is TGTGCCAGCAGTGAATTCGAGGCCCAGTACTTC.

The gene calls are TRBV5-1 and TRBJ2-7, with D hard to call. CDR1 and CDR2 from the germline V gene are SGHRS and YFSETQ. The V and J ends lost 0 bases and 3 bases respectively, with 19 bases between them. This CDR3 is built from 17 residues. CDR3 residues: CASSLASGSPRIYEQYF. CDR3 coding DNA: TGCGCCAGCAGCTTGGCATCAGGTTCCCCACGAATCTACGAGCAGTACTTC.

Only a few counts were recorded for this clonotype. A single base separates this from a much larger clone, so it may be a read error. The CDR3 spells CASSPGGAGNEAFF. CDR3 nucleotides: TGTGCCAGCAGCCCAGGGGGCGCGGGTAATGAAGCTTTCTTT. The rearrangement links TRBV5-4 to TRBJ1-1; 8 positions agree with TRBD1. This CDR3 is 14 amino acids long. V lost 4 bases to trimming and J lost 7 bases; unmatched junction nucleotides: 9. Germline V gene lookup returns CDR1 SGHNT and CDR2 YYREEE (reference sequence).

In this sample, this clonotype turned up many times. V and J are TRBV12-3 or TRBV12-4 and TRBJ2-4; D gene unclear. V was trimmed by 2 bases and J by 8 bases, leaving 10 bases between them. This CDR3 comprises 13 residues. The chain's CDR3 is CASSLLHLHIQYF. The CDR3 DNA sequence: TGTGCCAGCAGTTTACTGCACCTGCACATTCAGTACTTC.

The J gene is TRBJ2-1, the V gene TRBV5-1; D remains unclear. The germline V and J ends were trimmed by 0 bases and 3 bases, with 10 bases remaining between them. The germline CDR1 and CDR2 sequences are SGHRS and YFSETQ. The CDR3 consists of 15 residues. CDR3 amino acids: CASSLDSGYYNEQFF. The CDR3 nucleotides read TGCGCCAGCAGCTTGGACAGTGGGTACTACAATGAGCAGTTCTTC.

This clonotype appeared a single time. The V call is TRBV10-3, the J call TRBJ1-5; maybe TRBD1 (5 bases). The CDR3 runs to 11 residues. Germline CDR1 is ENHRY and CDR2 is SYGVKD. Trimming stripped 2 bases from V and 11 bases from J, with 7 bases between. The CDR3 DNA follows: TGTGCCATCAGTGAGGGGACGTCCCAGCATTTT. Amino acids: CAISEGTSQHF.

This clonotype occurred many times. This CDR3 is CSASRQNYEQYF. CDR3 coding DNA: TGCAGTGCTAGTCGGCAGAACTACGAGCAGTACTTC. The J gene is TRBJ2-7, the V gene TRBV20-1; D unclear. CDR3 length: 12 residues. Germline V lookup: CDR1 DFQATT, CDR2 SNEGSKA (reference sequence). V lost 3 bases, J lost 3 bases, and 9 bases lay in between.

The DNA of the CDR3 is TGTGCCAGCAGTGATAGGACGGGACAGGGTGACGAAAAACTGTTTTTT. It specifies CASSDRTGQGDEKLFF. V and J are TRBV12-3 or TRBV12-4 and TRBJ1-4; 9 bases line up with TRBD1. After removal of 5 bases from V and 8 bases from J, the junction contained 12 bases not matched to a gene. The CDR3 has 16 amino acids.

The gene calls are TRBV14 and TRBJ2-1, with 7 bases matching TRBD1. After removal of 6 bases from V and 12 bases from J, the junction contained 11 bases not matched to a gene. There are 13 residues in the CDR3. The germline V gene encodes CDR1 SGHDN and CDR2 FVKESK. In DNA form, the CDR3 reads TGTGCCAGCAGGAAGGACAGGCCCAGGGGGCAGTTCTTC. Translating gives CASRKDRPRGQFF.

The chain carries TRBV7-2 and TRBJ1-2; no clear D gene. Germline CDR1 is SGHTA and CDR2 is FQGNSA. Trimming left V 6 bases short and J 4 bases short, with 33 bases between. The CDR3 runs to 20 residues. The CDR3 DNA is TGTGCCAGCAGTTACGGACTAATCCGTGGTGAAAAACTGGGAGGCTATGGCTACACCTTC. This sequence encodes CASSYGLIRGEKLGGYGYTF.

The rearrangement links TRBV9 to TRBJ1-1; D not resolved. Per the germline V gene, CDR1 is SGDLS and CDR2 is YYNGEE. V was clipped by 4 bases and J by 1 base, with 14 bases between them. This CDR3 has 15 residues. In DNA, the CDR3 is TGTGCCAGCAGCCGACACGTGGAGGGGAACACTGAAGCTTTCTTT. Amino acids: CASSRHVEGNTEAFF.

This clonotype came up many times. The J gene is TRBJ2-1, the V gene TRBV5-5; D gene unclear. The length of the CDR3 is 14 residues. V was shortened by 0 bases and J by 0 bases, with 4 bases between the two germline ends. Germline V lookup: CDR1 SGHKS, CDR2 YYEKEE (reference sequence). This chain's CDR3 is CASSLEHSYNEQFF. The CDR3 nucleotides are TGTGCCAGCAGCTTGGAGCACTCCTACAATGAGCAGTTCTTC.

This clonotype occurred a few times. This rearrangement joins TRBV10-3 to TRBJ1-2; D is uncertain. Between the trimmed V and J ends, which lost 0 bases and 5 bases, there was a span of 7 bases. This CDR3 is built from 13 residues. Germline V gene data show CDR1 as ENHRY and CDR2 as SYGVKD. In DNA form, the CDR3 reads TGTGCCATCAGTGAGTCCGGTCCGTATGGCTACACCTTC. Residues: CAISESGPYGYTF.

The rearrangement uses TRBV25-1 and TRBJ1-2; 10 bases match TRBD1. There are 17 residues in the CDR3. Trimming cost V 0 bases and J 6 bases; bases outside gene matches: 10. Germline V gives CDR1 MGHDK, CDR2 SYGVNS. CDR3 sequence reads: CASSEYGADRGRNGYTF. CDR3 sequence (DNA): TGTGCCAGCAGTGAATATGGGGCGGACAGGGGGAGGAATGGCTACACCTTC.

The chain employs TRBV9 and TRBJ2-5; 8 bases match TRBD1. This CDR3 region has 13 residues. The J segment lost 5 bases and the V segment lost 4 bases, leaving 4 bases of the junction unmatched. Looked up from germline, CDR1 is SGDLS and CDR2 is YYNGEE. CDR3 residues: CASSIRDRETQYF. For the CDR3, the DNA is TGTGCCAGCAGCATCCGGGACAGGGAGACCCAGTACTTC.

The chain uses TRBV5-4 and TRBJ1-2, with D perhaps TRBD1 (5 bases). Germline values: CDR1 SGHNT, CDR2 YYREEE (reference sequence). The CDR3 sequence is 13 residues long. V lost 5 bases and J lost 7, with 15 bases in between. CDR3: CASSYRGGFGYTF. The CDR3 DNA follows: TGTGCCAGCAGTTATAGGGGAGGGTTTGGCTACACCTTC.

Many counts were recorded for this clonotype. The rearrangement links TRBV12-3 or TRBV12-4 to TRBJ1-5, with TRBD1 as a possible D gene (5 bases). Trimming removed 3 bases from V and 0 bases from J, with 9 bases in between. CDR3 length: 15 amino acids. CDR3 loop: CASSLSGTSNQPQHF. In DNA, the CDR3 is TGTGCCAGCAGTTTGTCGGGGACTAGCAATCAGCCCCAGCATTTT.

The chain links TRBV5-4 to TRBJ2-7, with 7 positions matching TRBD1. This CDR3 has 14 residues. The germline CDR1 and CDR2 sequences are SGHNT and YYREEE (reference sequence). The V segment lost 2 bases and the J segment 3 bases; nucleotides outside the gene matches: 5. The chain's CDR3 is CASSFQGQVYEQYF. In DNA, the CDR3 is TGTGCCAGCAGCTTTCAAGGACAGGTCTACGAGCAGTACTTC.

The CDR3 DNA is TGTGCCAGCACCGGGAGCCCAGATACGCAGTATTTT. Translation: CASTGSPDTQYF. J is TRBJ2-3 and V is TRBV12-3 or TRBV12-4; maybe TRBD2 (6 bases). V lost 7 bases, J lost 4 bases, and 9 bases lay in between. The CDR3 has 12 amino acids.

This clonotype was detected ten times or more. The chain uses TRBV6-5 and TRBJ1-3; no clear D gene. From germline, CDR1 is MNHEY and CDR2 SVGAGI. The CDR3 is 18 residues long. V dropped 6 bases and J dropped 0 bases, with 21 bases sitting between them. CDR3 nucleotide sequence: TGTGCCAGCAGACGCAACAAAGGGATCCTCAACTCTGGAAACACCATATATTTT. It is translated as CASRRNKGILNSGNTIYF.

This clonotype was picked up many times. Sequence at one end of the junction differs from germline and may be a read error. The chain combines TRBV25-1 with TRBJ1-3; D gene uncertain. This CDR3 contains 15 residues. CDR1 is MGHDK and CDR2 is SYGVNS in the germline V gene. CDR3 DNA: TGTGCCAGCAGTGAATTTGGAAGCTCTGGAAGCACCATATATTTT. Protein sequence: CASSEFGSSGSTIYF. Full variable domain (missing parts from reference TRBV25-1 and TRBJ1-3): EADIYQTPRYLVIGTGKKITLECSQTMGHDKMYWYQQDPGMELHLIHYSYGVNSTEKGDLSSESTVSRIRTEHFPLTLESARPSHTSQYLCASSEFGSSGSTIYFGEGSWLTVV.

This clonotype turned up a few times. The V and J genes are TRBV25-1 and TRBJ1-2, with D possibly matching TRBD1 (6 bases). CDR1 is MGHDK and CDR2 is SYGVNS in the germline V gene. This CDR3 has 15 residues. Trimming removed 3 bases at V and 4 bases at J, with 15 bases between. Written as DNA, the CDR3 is TGTGCCAGCAGTGACCCTACAGGGACGGTCTATGGCTACACCTTC. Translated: CASSDPTGTVYGYTF.

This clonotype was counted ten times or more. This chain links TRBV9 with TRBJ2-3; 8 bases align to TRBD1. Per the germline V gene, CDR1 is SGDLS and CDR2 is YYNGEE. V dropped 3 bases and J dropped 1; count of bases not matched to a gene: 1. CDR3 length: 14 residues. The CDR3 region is CASSGTGRTDTQYF. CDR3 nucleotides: TGTGCCAGCAGCGGGACAGGGCGCACAGATACGCAGTATTTT.

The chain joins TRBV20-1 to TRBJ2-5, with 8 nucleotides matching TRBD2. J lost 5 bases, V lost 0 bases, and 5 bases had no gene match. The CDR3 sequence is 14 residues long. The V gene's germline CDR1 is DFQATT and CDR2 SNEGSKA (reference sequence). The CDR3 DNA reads TGCAGTGCTAGAGAAAAGGGACTAGAGGAGACCCAGTACTTC. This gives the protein CSAREKGLEETQYF.

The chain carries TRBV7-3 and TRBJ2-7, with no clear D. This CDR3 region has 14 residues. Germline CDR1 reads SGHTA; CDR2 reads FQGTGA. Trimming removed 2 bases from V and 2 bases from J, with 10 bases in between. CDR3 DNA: TGTGCCAGCAGCTTATCAGGAGCCCCCTACGAGCAGTACTTC. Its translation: CASSLSGAPYEQYF.

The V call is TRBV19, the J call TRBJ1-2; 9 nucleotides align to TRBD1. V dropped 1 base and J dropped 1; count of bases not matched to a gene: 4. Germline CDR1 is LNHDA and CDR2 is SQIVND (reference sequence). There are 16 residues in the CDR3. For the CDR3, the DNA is TGTGCCAGTAGTATAGCTGGACAGGGGTATAACTATGGCTACACCTTC. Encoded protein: CASSIAGQGYNYGYTF.

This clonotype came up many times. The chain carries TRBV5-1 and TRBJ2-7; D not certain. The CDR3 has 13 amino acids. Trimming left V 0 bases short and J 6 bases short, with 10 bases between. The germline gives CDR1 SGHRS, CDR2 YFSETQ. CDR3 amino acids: CASSLVLPGEQYF. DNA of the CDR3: TGCGCCAGCAGCTTGGTTCTTCCGGGCGAGCAGTACTTC. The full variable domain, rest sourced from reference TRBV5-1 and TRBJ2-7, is KAGVTQTPRYLIKTRGQQVTLSCSPISGHRSVSWYQQTPGQGLQFLFEYFSETQRNKGNFPGRFSGRQFSNSRSEMNVSTLELGDSALYLCASSLVLPGEQYFGPGTRLTVT.

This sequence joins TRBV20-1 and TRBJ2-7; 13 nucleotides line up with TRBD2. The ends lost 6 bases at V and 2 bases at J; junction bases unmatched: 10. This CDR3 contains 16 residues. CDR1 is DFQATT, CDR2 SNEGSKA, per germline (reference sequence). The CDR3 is CSATSGRASGTYEQYF. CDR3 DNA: TGCAGTGCCACTAGCGGGAGGGCCTCTGGTACCTACGAGCAGTACTTC.